This record covers a single T cell receptor beta chain. Only in-frame clones appear in the TCRdb table, and some are missing; sequencing was by immunoSEQ multiplex PCR. The table shows hundreds of thousands of clones, with 88% occurring only once. The data were obtained in a study of blood T cell repertoires in COVID-19. Germline V gene data show CDR1 as SGHTA and CDR2 as FQGNSA. The CDR3 extends over 16 amino acids. The V and J ends lost 1 base and 7 bases respectively, with 16 bases between them. The receptor's source is a woman aged 40 to 49 who had recovered from COVID-19. The V gene is TRBV7-2, the J gene TRBJ1-4; D may be TRBD1 (6 bases). Sequencing was done on a sample of peripheral blood. CDR3 loop: CASSLGGAGAGEKLFF. The CDR3 DNA sequence: TGTGCCAGCAGCTTAGGGGGTGCGGGGGCAGGTGAAAAACTGTTTTTT.